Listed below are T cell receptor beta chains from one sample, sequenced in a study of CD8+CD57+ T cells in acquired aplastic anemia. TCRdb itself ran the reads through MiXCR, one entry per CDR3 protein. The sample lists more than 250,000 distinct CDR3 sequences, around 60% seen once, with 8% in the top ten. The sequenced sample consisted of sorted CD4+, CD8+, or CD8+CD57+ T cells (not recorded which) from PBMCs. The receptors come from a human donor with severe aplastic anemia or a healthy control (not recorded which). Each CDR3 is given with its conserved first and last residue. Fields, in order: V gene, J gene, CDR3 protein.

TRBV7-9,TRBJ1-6,CASSSSRAGLNSPLHF
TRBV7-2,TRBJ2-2,CASSLGRRLAGAGELFF
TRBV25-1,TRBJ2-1,CASSESGGLARFF
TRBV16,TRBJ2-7,CASSPKRLSYEQYF
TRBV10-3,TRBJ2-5,CASSIGGKENQYF
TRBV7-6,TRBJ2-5,CASSLEGRSQETQYF
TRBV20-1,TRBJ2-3,CSAGPTSLAGGRSDTQYF
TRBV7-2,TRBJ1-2,CASSSGDDFGYTF
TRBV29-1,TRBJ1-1,CSSFGGVGTEAFF
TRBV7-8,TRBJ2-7,CASSLVPGSTYEQYF
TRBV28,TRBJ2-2,CASSLSGTGAQKGELFF
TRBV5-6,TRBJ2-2,CASSLVLTSTGELFF
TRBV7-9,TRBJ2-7,CASSLVGVYEQYF
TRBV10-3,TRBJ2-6,CAISDNSLTF
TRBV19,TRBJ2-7,CASSMSGDSYEQYF
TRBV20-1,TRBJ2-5,CSAPGAQYF
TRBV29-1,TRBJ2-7,CSVGTTYEQYF
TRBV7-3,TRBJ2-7,CASSPQDGGRYEQYF
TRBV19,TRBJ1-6,CASGARGPPLHF
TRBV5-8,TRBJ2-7,CASSLRGNYGYEQYF
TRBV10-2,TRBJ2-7,CASSLAWTGATYEQYF
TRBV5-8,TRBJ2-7,CASSLWTGIDEQYF
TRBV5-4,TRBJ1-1,CASSFGQPEAFF
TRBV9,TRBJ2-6,CASSTQGLGANVLTF
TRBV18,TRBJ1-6,CASSPWGRDSPLHF
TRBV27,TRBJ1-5,CASSSHRGYSNQPQHF
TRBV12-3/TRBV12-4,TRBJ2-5,CASSFGGRAGGQETQYF
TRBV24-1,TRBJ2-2,CATGSGGDSTGELFF
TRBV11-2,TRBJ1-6,CASSPRWGDNSPLHF
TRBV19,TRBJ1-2,CASSRQAALDGYTF
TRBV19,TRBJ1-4,CASSIQDSNGEKLFF
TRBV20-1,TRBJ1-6,CSAEGGGNSPLHF
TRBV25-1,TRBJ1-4,CASRKGQGGEKLFF